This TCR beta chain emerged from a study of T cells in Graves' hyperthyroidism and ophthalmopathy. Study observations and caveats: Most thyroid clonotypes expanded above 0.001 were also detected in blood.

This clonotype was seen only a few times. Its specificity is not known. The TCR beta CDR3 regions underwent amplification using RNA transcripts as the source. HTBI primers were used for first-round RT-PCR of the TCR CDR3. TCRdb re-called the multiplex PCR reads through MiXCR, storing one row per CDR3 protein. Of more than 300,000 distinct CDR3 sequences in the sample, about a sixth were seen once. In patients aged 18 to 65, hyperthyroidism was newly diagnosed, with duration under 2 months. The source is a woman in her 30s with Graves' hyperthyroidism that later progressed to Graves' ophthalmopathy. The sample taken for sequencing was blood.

The CDR3 loop reads CASSIGGNEQFF. The DNA of the CDR3 is TGTGCCAGTAGTATAGGTGGGAATGAGCAGTTCTTC. This rearrangement joins TRBV19 to TRBJ2-1, with unresolved D. Germline CDR1 and CDR2: LNHDA and SQIVND (reference sequence). The V and J ends lost 1 base and 7 bases respectively, with 5 bases between them. The CDR3 has 12 residues.